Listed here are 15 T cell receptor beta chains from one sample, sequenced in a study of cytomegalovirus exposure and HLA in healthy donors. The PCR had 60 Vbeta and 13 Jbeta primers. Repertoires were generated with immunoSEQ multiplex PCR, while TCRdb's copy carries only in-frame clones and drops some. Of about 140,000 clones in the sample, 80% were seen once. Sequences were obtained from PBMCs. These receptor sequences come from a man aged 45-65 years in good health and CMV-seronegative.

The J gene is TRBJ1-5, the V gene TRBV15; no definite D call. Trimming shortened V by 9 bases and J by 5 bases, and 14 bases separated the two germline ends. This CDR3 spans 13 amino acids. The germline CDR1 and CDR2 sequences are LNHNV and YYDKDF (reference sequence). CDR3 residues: CATTAGNYQPQHF. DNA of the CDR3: TGTGCCACGACCGCGGGAAATTATCAGCCCCAGCATTTT.

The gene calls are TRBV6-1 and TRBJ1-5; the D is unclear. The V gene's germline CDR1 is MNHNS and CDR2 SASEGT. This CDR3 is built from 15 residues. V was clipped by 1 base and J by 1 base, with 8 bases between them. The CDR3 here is CASSEDTLSNQPQHF. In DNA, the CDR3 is TGTGCCAGCAGTGAAGACACCTTGAGCAATCAGCCCCAGCATTTT.

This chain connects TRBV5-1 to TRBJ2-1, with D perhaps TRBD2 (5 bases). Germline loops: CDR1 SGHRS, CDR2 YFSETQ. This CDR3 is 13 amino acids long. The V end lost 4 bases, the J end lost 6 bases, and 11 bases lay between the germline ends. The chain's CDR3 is CASSVPGSNEQFF. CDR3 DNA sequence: TGCGCCAGCAGCGTGCCGGGGAGCAATGAGCAGTTCTTC.

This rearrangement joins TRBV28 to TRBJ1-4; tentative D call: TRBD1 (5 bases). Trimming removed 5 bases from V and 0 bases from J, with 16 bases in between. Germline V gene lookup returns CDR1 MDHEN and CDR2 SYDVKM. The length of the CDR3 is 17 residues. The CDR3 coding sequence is TGTGCCAGCAGTCCCCCCCCAGCGGGGGCAACTAATGAAAAACTGTTTTTT. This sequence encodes CASSPPPAGATNEKLFF.

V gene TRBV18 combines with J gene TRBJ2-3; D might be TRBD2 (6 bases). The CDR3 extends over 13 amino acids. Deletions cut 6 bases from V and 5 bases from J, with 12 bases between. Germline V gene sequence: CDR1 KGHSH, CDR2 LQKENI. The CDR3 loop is CASSGGRGDTQYF. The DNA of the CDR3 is TGTGCCAGCTCCGGAGGGCGTGGAGATACGCAGTATTTT.

The CDR3 bases are TGTGCCAGCAGTTACCCCTCGGGTAGCAGCACCGGGGAGCTGTTTTTT. The encoded protein is CASSYPSGSSTGELFF. This chain links TRBV6-6 with TRBJ2-2, with D uncertain. There are 16 residues in the CDR3. Trimming took 2 bases from V and 4 from J, leaving 14 bases between them. Germline values: CDR1 MNHNY, CDR2 SVGAGI (reference sequence).

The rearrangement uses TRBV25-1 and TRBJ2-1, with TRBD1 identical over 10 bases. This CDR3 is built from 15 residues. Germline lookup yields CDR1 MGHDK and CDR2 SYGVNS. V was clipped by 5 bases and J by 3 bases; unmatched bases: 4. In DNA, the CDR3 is TGTGCCAGCAGTCTGGGGACAGGGGTCTACAATGAGCAGTTCTTC. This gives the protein CASSLGTGVYNEQFF.

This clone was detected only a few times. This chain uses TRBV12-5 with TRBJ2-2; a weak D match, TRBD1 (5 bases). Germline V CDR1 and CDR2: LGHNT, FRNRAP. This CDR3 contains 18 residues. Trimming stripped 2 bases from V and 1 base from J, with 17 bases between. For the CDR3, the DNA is TGTGCTAGTGGTTTGATACCACAGGCCGGAAAGAACACCGGGGAGCTGTTTTTT. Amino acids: CASGLIPQAGKNTGELFF.

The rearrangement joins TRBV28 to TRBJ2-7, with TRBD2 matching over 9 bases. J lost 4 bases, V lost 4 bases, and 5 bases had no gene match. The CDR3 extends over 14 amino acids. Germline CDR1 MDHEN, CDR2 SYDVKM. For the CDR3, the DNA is TGTGCCAGCAGTTCTAGCGGGATCCAGTACGAGCAGTACTTC. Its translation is CASSSSGIQYEQYF.

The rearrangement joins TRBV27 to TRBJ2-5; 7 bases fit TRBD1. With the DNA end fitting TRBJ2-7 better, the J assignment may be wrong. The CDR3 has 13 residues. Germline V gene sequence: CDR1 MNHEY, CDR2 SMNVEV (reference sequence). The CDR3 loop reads CASSLRGRNEQYF. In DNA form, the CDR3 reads TGTGCCAGCAGTTTGAGGGGGCGAAACGAGCAGTACTTC.

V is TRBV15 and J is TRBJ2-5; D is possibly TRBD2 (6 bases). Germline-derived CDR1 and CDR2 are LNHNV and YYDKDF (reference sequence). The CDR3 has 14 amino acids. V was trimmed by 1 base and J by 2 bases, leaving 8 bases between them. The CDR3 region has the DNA TGTGCCACCAGCAGAGCGGCGGGGCAAGAGACCCAGTACTTC. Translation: CATSRAAGQETQYF.

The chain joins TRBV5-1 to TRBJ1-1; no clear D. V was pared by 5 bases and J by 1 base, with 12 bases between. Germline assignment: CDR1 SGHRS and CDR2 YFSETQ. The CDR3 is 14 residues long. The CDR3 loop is CASSQQQTNTEAFF. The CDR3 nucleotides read TGCGCCAGCAGTCAACAGCAAACGAACACTGAAGCTTTCTTT.

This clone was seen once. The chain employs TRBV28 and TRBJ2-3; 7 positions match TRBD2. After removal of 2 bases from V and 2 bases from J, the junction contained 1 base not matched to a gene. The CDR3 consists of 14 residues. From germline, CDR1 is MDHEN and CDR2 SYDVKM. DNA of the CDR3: TGTGCCAGCAGTTTAGGGACTACCACAGATACGCAGTATTTT. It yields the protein CASSLGTTTDTQYF.

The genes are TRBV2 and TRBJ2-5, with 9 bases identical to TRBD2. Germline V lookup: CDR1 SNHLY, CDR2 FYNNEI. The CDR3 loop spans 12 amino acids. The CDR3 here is CASGSGGETQYF. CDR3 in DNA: TGTGCTAGCGGGAGTGGCGGTGAGACCCAGTACTTC.

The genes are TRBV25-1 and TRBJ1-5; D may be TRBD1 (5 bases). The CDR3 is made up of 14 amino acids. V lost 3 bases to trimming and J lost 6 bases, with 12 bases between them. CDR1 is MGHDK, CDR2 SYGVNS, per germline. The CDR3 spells CASSDSGDGQPQHF. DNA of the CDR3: TGTGCCAGCAGTGATTCGGGGGACGGTCAGCCCCAGCATTTT.